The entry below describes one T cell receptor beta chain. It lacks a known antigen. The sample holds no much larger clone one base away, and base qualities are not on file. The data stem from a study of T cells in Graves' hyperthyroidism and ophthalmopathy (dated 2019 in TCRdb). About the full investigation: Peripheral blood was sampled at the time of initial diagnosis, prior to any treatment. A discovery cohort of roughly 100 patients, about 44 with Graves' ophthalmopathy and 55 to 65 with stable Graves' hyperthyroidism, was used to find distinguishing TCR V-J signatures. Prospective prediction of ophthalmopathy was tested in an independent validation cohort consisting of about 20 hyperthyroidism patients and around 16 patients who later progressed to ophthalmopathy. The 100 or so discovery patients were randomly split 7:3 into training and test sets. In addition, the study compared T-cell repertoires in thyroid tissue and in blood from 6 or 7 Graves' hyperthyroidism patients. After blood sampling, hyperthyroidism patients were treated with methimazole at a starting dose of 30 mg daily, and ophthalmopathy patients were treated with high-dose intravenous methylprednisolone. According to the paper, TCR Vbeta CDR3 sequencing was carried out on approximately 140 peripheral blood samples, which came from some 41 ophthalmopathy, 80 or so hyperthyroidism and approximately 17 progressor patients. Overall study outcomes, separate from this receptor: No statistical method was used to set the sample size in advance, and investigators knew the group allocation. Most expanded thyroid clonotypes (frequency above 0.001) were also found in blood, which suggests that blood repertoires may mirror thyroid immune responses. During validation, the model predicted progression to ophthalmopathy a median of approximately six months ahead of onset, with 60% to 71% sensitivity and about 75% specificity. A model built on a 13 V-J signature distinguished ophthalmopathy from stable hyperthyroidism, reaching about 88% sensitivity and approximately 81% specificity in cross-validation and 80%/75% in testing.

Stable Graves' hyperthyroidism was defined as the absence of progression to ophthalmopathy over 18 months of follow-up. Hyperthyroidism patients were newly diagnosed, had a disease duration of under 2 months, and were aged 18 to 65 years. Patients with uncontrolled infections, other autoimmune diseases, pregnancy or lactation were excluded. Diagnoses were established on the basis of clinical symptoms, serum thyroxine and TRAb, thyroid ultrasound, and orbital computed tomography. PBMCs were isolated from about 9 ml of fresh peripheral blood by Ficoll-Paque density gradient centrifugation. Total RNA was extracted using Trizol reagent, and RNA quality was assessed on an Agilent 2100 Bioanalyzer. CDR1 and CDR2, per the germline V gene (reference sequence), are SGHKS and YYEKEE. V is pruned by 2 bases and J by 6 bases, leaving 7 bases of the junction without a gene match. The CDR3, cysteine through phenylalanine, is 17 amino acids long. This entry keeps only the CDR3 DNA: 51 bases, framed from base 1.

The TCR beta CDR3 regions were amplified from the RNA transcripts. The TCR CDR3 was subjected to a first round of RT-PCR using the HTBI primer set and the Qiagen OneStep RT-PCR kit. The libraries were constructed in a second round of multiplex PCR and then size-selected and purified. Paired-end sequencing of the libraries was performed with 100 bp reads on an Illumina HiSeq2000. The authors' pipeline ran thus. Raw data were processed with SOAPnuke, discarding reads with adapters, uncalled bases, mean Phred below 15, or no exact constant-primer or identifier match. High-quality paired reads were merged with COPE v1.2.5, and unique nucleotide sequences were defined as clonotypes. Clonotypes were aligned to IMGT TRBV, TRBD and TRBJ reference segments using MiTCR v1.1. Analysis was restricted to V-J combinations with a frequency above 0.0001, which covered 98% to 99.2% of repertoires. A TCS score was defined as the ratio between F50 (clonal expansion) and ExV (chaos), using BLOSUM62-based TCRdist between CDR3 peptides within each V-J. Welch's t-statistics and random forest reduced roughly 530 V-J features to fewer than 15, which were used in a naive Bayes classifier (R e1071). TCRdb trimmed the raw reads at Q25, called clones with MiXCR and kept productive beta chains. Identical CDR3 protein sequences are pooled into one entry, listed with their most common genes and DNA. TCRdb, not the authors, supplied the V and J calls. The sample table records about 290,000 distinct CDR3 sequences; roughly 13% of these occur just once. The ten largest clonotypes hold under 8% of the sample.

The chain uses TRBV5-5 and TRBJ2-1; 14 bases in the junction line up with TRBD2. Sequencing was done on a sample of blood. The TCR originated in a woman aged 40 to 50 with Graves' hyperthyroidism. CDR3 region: CASSFTGTSGSGNEQFF. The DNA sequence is TGTGCCAGCAGCTTCACCGGGACTAGCGGGAGCGGCAATGAGCAGTTCTTC.